A single sample is the source of the 12 T cell receptor beta chains below, sequenced in a study of T cell responses to AZD1222 COVID-19 vaccine. The protocol was immunoSEQ multiplex PCR, while the TCRdb copy is restricted to in-frame clones and leaves out a portion. In the table there are approximately 160,000 clones, 90% of which are singletons. The source material was peripheral blood, sampled on day 0 of AZD1222 vaccination. These receptors originate from an adult in good health.

This chain joins TRBV5-1 and TRBJ2-1; D remains unclear. The CDR3 has 12 residues. Germline CDR1 is SGHRS and CDR2 is YFSETQ. The ends were cut back, 5 bases at V and 6 bases at J, with 9 bases in the middle. In DNA form, the CDR3 reads TGCGCCAGCAGGGGTGAGCGCAATGAGCAGTTCTTC. It translates to CASRGERNEQFF.

The chain employs TRBV9 and TRBJ1-3; D gene uncertain. V lost 6 bases and J 0 bases, leaving 7 bases between the germline ends. Germline CDR1 is SGDLS and CDR2 is YYNGEE. The CDR3 extends over 13 amino acids. The CDR3 region has the DNA TGTGCCAGCACCGGACCCTCTGGAAACACCATATATTTT. Its protein is CASTGPSGNTIYF.

This chain connects TRBV20-1 to TRBJ2-1; D is uncertain. Germline values: CDR1 DFQATT, CDR2 SNEGSKA (reference sequence). Between the trimmed V and J ends, which lost 3 bases and 0 bases, there was a span of 9 bases. This CDR3 is 14 amino acids long. The CDR3 DNA reads TGCAGTGCTAGTAGCAGCTACTCCTACAATGAGCAGTTCTTC. Translation: CSASSSYSYNEQFF.

This chain joins TRBV24-1 and TRBJ1-2; 9 positions match TRBD1. With 2 bases clipped from V and 5 bases from J, the junction kept 5 bases outside the gene matches. From germline, CDR1 is KGHDR and CDR2 SFDVKD. The CDR3 consists of 15 residues. The CDR3 region has the DNA TGTGCCACCAGTGATTACAGGGGGCAAGAATATGGCTACACCTTC. Translating gives CATSDYRGQEYGYTF.

CDR3 bases: TGTGCCAGCAGCTTAAAAGAAAAACTGTTTTTT. This encodes CASSLKEKLFF. V and J are TRBV7-9 and TRBJ1-4; D unclear. This CDR3 is built from 11 residues. With 2 bases removed from V and 8 bases from J, the gap between germline ends came to 3 bases. Looked up from germline, CDR1 is SEHNR and CDR2 is FQNEAQ (reference sequence).

The chain joins TRBV4-1 to TRBJ2-7; 8 bases fit TRBD1. Germline V lookup: CDR1 MGHRA, CDR2 YSYEKL. CDR3 length equals 14 residues. J lost 1 base, V lost 2 bases, and 1 base had no gene match. The CDR3 spells CASSQQGASYEQYF. The CDR3 DNA follows: TGCGCCAGCAGCCAACAGGGGGCATCCTACGAGCAGTACTTC.

The chain couples TRBV4-1 to TRBJ1-6; D remains ambiguous. Trimming removed 1 base at V and 4 bases at J, with 14 bases between. Germline CDR1 reads MGHRA; CDR2 reads YSYEKL. This CDR3 region has 17 residues. CDR3 nucleotide sequence: TGCGCCAGCAGCCAAGTTCAATCGAACGGATATAATTCACCCCTCCACTTT. Encoded protein: CASSQVQSNGYNSPLHF.

The rearrangement uses TRBV7-9 and TRBJ2-2; maybe TRBD1 (6 bases). The CDR3 contains 13 residues. Trimming left V 6 bases short and J 5 bases short, with 10 bases between. Germline lookup yields CDR1 SEHNR and CDR2 FQNEAQ (reference sequence). CDR3 in amino acids: CASSHRVTGELFF. The CDR3 DNA is TGTGCCAGCAGTCACAGGGTTACCGGGGAGCTGTTTTTT.

This chain links TRBV4-1 with TRBJ1-2, with 8 bases fitting TRBD1. After removal of 0 bases from V and 3 bases from J, the junction contained 9 bases not matched to a gene. CDR1 is MGHRA and CDR2 is YSYEKL in the germline V gene. The CDR3 consists of 17 residues. In DNA form, the CDR3 reads TGCGCCAGCAGCCAAGAGCCCGACAGGGGCTGGCACTATGGCTACACCTTC. Translating gives CASSQEPDRGWHYGYTF.

The V call is TRBV7-8, the J call TRBJ1-2; TRBD1 matches 7 bases. The V gene end was trimmed by 5 bases and the J gene end by 8 bases; junction bases not matched to a gene: 23. This CDR3 contains 18 residues. Germline V gene data show CDR1 as SGHVS and CDR2 as FQNEAQ. The CDR3 coding sequence is TGTGCCAGCAGCCTCCAGCCCGACAGGGCACTATCGTATGGAGGCTACACCTTC. Residues: CASSLQPDRALSYGGYTF.

The chain recombines TRBV29-1 with TRBJ2-1; 15 bases are a match to TRBD2. V was clipped by 7 bases and J by 8 bases; unmatched bases: 6. Germline V CDR1 and CDR2: SQVTM, ANQGSEA. The CDR3 is 14 residues long. CDR3 sequence: CSAGTSGGYDEQFF. CDR3 in DNA: TGCAGCGCTGGGACTAGCGGGGGGTACGATGAGCAGTTCTTC.

This chain connects TRBV4-1 to TRBJ1-2; D call uncertain. The CDR3 sequence is 12 residues long. Germline V gene lookup returns CDR1 MGHRA and CDR2 YSYEKL. Trimming left V 0 bases short and J 4 bases short, with 3 bases between. The CDR3 DNA reads TGCGCCAGCAGCCAAGATACCTATGGCTACACCTTC. It codes for CASSQDTYGYTF.